The clone carrying this TCR beta chain appeared once. The method was immunoSEQ multiplex PCR; TCRdb's version includes in-frame clones alone and lacks a portion of them. This sample carries 73,000 or so clones, roughly 81% of them seen once, and the ten largest clones take around 3.2%. The data originate from a study of neoadjuvant anti-PD-1 for oral cavity cancer. In germline, CDR1 is LNHDA, CDR2 SQIVND (reference sequence). V lost 3 bases and J lost 4; bases outside the gene matches: 11. There are 17 residues in the CDR3. As to time point: after neoadjuvant nivolumab, at surgical resection. The V gene is TRBV19, the J gene TRBJ1-1; 10 nucleotides agree with TRBD1. Sequences were derived from PBMCs, sampled after nivolumab (anti-PD-1) treatment. The TCR was taken from a person aged 40 to 85 with oral cavity squamous cell carcinoma. CDR3 sequence (DNA): TGTGCCAGTAGTATGGGGACAGGGGCCCACTGGGGCACTGAAGCTTTCTTT. It specifies CASSMGTGAHWGTEAFF.